Listed below are T cell receptor beta chains from one sample, sequenced in a study of blood T cell repertoires in COVID-19. This table comes from immunoSEQ multiplex PCR, and its TCRdb copy is limited to in-frame clones, with some not included. The table has around 97,000 clones, around four fifths seen once. The sample consisted of peripheral blood. Every receptor here comes from a human donor in a cohort sampled during active COVID-19. The CDR3 runs from the conserved cysteine through the conserved F or W. The D gene is left open where the match is weak. The size of a clone is reported for some rows only, either as once, few or many, or as a class for expanded clones.

V	size	J	length	D	DNA	CDR3
TRBV6-5	.	TRBJ1-2	15	.	TGTGCCAGCAGTCCCCCAAGGGGAACCCACTATGGCTACACCTTC	CASSPPRGTHYGYTF
TRBV7-2	.	TRBJ1-5	14	.	TGTGCCAGCAGCTTAATTGGCATGAATCAGCCCCAGCATTTT	CASSLIGMNQPQHF
TRBV5-1	few	TRBJ1-4	15	.	TGCGCCAGCAGTTTGGGTAGTGCAACTAATGAAAAACTGTTTTTT	CASSLGSATNEKLFF
TRBV11-3	.	TRBJ1-2	15	.	TGTGCCAGCAGCTCCGGACTGCGAGCTAACTATGGCTACACCTTC	CASSSGLRANYGYTF
TRBV9	.	TRBJ2-2	13	.	TGTGCCAGCAGCGTGAGAGAATCCGGGGAGCTGTTTTTT	CASSVRESGELFF
TRBV4-1	few	TRBJ2-2	16	TRBD2	TGCGCCAGCAGCCCGATTCGGGGGGGCAACACCGGGGAGCTGTTTTTT	CASSPIRGGNTGELFF
TRBV24-1	.	TRBJ2-1	19	TRBD2	TGTGCCACCAGTGATTCTAAGCGGGGGGGCCCGAGCTCCTACAATGAGCAGTTCTTC	CATSDSKRGGPSSYNEQFF
TRBV7-9	few	TRBJ2-7	16	TRBD2	TGTGCCAGCAGCTTACTAGCGGGGGGTCACTCCTACGAGCAGTACTTC	CASSLLAGGHSYEQYF
TRBV19	.	TRBJ1-6	16	TRBD1	TGTGCCAGTAGTATAGATGCAGGGGGCTTTAGTTCACCCCTCCACTTT	CASSIDAGGFSSPLHF
TRBV3-1/TRBV3-2	.	TRBJ2-6	15	.	TGTGCCAGCAGCCCGACACACTCTGGGGCCAACGTCCTGACTTTC	CASSPTHSGANVLTF
TRBV11-2	.	TRBJ2-1	15	TRBD2	TGTGCCAGCAGCTTAGATGCTGGGACTACGCTCGGGCAGTTCTTC	CASSLDAGTTLGQFF
TRBV7-2	.	TRBJ1-1	17	TRBD1	TGTGCCAGCAGCCCGATCTCGCTGGGGACAGGAGGAGTTTATGCTTTCTTT	CASSPISLGTGGVYAFF
TRBV7-2	.	TRBJ2-5	15	TRBD2	TGTGCCAGCAGGTCAGGACTAGCGTGGGGCCAGACCCAGTACTTC	CASRSGLAWGQTQYF
TRBV7-3	.	TRBJ1-6	15	.	TGTGCCAGCAGCTTAACGGGCAGGGTAGAATCACCCCTCCACTTT	CASSLTGRVESPLHF
TRBV4-3	.	TRBJ2-1	13	.	TGCGCCAGCAGCCAAGACGGGTATGATGAGCAGTTCTTC	CASSQDGYDEQFF
TRBV5-4	.	TRBJ2-5	13	TRBD2	TGTGCCAGCAGGGGGACTAGTTCGGAGACCCAGTACTTC	CASRGTSSETQYF
TRBV7-2	.	TRBJ1-2	13	TRBD1	TGTGCCAGCAGCCTCGACAGGGGCCAAGGCTACACCTTC	CASSLDRGQGYTF
TRBV5-6	.	TRBJ2-3	15	.	TGTGCCAGCAGCCCCCGGACAGATAGCACAGATACGCAGTATTTT	CASSPRTDSTDTQYF
TRBV11-3	.	TRBJ2-7	14	TRBD2	TGTGCCAGCAGCCTTAGCGGGGGACACTACGAGCAGTACTTC	CASSLSGGHYEQYF
TRBV7-2	.	TRBJ2-7	14	TRBD2	TGTGCCAGCAGCTTAGTAAGCGGGGGCTACGAGCAGTACTTC	CASSLVSGGYEQYF
TRBV6-5	.	TRBJ1-1	13	.	TGTGCCAGCCGGGGGGAGGGGTACACTGAAGCTTTCTTT	CASRGEGYTEAFF
TRBV3-1/TRBV3-2	few	TRBJ1-2	15	TRBD1	TGTGCCAGCAGCCCAAATCCCGGGACAGGGGGTGGCTACACCTTC	CASSPNPGTGGGYTF
TRBV4-2	.	TRBJ1-3	18	TRBD1	TGTGCCAGCAGCCAATCAATCCCAGGGGGAACATCAGGAAACACCATATATTTT	CASSQSIPGGTSGNTIYF
TRBV18	.	TRBJ2-3	13	TRBD1	TGTGCCAGCTCGACAGGGGCGCGAGATACGCAGTATTTT	CASSTGARDTQYF
TRBV5-1	.	TRBJ1-1	15	TRBD1	TGCGCCAGCAGCTTGTCGGGACAGCTGAACACTGAAGCTTTCTTT	CASSLSGQLNTEAFF
TRBV15	.	TRBJ1-2	16	.	TGTGCCACCAGCAGAGATAGAGGTTCGGCAGGGAATGGCTACACCTTC	CATSRDRGSAGNGYTF
TRBV18	.	TRBJ2-7	16	TRBD2	TGTGCCAGCTCATCAACGACTAGCGGAAACTCCTACGAGCAGTACTTC	CASSSTTSGNSYEQYF
TRBV5-1	.	TRBJ2-3	17	TRBD2	TGCGCCAGCAGCTCCCGACTAGCGGGGGGTGGCACAGATACGCAGTATTTT	CASSSRLAGGGTDTQYF
TRBV3-1/TRBV3-2	.	TRBJ2-1	12	TRBD1	TGTGCCAGCAGCCAAGAGGACAGGGGACAGTTCTTC	CASSQEDRGQFF
TRBV10-2	.	TRBJ2-3	16	TRBD2	TGCGCCAGCAGACTACTAGCGGGGGGGCGATCAGATACGCAGTATTTT	CASRLLAGGRSDTQYF
TRBV7-2	.	TRBJ2-7	13	.	TGTGCCAGCAGCTCATATACGGGATACGAGCAGTACTTC	CASSSYTGYEQYF
TRBV9	.	TRBJ1-5	13	.	TGTGCCAGCAGTACACAGGGAGGGCAGCCCCAGCATTTT	CASSTQGGQPQHF
TRBV4-1	.	TRBJ1-2	16	TRBD1	TGCGCCAGCAGCCACGCGGGGACAGGAACAAACTATGGCTACACCTTC	CASSHAGTGTNYGYTF
TRBV25-1	.	TRBJ1-5	13	.	TGTGCCAGCACTCCGGGACACAATCAGCCCCAGCATTTT	CASTPGHNQPQHF
TRBV7-3	.	TRBJ1-1	15	TRBD1	TGTGCCAGCAGCTCCGGACAGGCGATTAGCACTGAAGCTTTCTTT	CASSSGQAISTEAFF
TRBV7-2	.	TRBJ1-2	14	.	TGTGCCAGCAGCTTGTCCACCGGGAACTATGGCTACACCTTC	CASSLSTGNYGYTF
TRBV27	.	TRBJ2-7	13	TRBD2	TGTGCCAGCAATCACCGCGGGGGGCAAGAGCAGTACTTC	CASNHRGGQEQYF
TRBV20-1	.	TRBJ1-5	14	.	TGCAGTGCTAGTCGGGAGGGGTACATTCAGCCCCAGCATTTT	CSASREGYIQPQHF